The clone carrying this T cell receptor (beta chain) was detected a few times. What it recognizes is unknown. Extraction of PBMCs used roughly 10 ml of fresh peripheral blood. The CDR3 runs to 15 residues. Germline V gives CDR1 LGHNA, CDR2 YSLEER. Trimming cost V 1 base and J 4 bases, with 11 bases left between them. This specimen belongs to a study of T cells in Graves' hyperthyroidism and ophthalmopathy. Study results and limitations: Median prediction lead before ophthalmopathy onset was 6.5 to 7 months with the model.

Amplified TCR beta CDR3 regions came from RNA transcripts. First-round RT-PCR of the TCR CDR3 relied on the HTBI primer set. TCRdb ran MiXCR on the multiplex PCR reads and lists one entry per CDR3 protein. The sample includes about 700,000 distinct CDR3 sequences, approximately 14% of them seen just once. The V call is TRBV4-3, the J call TRBJ2-1; D possibly matches TRBD1 or TRBD2 (5 bases each). The TCR sequence derives from a young woman with Graves' hyperthyroidism. Sequences were obtained from blood. The CDR3 loop is CASSQAGTGYNEQFF. CDR3 DNA: TGCGCCAGCAGCCAAGCCGGGACGGGATACAATGAGCAGTTCTTC.